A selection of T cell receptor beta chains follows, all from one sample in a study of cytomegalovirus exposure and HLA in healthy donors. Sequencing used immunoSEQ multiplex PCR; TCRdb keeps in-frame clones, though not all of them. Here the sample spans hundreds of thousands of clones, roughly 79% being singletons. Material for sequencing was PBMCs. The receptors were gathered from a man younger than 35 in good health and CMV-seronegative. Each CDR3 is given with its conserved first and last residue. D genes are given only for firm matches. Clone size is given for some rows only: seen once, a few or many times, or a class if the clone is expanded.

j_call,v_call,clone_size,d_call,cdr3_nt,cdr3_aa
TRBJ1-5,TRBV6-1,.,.,TGTGCCAGCAACACAGGGTTAAGCAATCAGCCCCAGCATTTT,CASNTGLSNQPQHF
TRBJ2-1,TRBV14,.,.,TGTGCCAGCAGCCAAGTCTTTCGCAGCTCCTACAATGAGCAGTTCTTC,CASSQVFRSSYNEQFF
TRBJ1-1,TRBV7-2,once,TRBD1,TGTGCCAGCAGCCCCGGGGACAGGGGAACTGAAGCTTTCTTT,CASSPGDRGTEAFF
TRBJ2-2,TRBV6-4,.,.,TGTGCCAGCAGTGCCCGTCCAGGGGAGCAGGGCGGGGAGCTGTTTTTT,CASSARPGEQGGELFF
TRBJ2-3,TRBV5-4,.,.,TGTGCCAGCAGCCCGACTAGGCCCACAGATACGCAGTATTTT,CASSPTRPTDTQYF
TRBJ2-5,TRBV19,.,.,TGTGCCAGTAGTATGATACTGTTAACGGAGACCCAGTACTTC,CASSMILLTETQYF
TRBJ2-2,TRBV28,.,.,TGTGCCAGCAGTTTATACGCCTCTGGAGGCTCGGGGACCGGGGAGCTGTTTTTT,CASSLYASGGSGTGELFF
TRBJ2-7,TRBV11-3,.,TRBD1,TGTGCCAGCAGCCCCCGGGACAGGGGCTACGAGCAGTACTTC,CASSPRDRGYEQYF
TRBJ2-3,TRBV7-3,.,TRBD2,TGTGCCAGCAGCCCCCACGCGTCTAGCGGGAGTGTAACAGATACGCAGTATTTT,CASSPHASSGSVTDTQYF
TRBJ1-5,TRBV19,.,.,TGTGCCAGTAGTATAGATCCAGGGGAGCATCAGCCCCAGCATTTT,CASSIDPGEHQPQHF
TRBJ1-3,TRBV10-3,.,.,TGTGCCATCAGTGAACGTGACATCTCTGGAAACACCATATATTTT,CAISERDISGNTIYF
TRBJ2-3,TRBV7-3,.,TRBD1,TGTGCCAGCAGCTCCGACGGACAGGGGTTGGCAGATACGCAGTATTTT,CASSSDGQGLADTQYF
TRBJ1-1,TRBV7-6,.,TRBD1,TGTGCCAGCGGCCGCGGACAGGGGCCGTCGAACACTGAAGCTTTCTTT,CASGRGQGPSNTEAFF
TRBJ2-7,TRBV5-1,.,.,TGCGCCAGCAGCTTGGAAGCGAACTACGAGCAGTACTTC,CASSLEANYEQYF
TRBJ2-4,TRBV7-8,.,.,TGTGCCAGCAGCTTAGGGGGCCAAGAGAAAAACATTCAGTACTTC,CASSLGGQEKNIQYF
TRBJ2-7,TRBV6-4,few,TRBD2,TGTGCCCAACCGGGACTAGCGGGTATTGGGTCGATTCCCCCCGTCTACGAGCAGTACTTC,CAQPGLAGIGSIPPVYEQYF
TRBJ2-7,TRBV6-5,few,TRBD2,TGTGCCAGCAGTTTGACTAGCGGGAGGGTCGAGCAGTACTTC,CASSLTSGRVEQYF
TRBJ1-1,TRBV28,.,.,TGTGCCAGCAGTTCGGGACAGAACACTGAAGCTTTCTTT,CASSSGQNTEAFF
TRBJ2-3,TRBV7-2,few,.,TGTGCCAGCAGCTTAGGAGGAGGCGGGGCAGATACGCAGTATTTT,CASSLGGGGADTQYF
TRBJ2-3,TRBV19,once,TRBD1,TGTGCCAGTAGCGGACAGGGGTCAAGCACAGATACGCAGTATTTT,CASSGQGSSTDTQYF
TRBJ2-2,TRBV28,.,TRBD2,TGTGCCAGCAGTCCCCGCGGAGGGGCGGGAGTCTCCGGGGAGCTGTTTTTT,CASSPRGGAGVSGELFF
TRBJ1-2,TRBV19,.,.,TGTGCCAGTAGTATCCCAGCTAACTATGGCTACACCTTC,CASSIPANYGYTF
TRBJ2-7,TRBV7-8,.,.,TGTGCCAGCAGCCTGTCGAGTCCCGAGCAGTACTTC,CASSLSSPEQYF
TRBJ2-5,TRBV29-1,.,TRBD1,TGCAGCGGCAGACAGGGGGCGGGGGAGACCCAGTACTTC,CSGRQGAGETQYF
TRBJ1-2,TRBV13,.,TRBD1,TGTGCCAGCAGCTTAGGCCTACAGGGGCGCTCTAACTATGGCTACACCTTC,CASSLGLQGRSNYGYTF
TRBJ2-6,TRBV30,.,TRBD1,TGTGCCTGGTGCCGGGACAGCTTTTCTTCTGGGGCCAACGTCCTGACTTTC,CAWCRDSFSSGANVLTF
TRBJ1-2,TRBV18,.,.,TGTGCCAGCTCACCGGTCGAATCGGTCGGTATCGGCTACACCTTC,CASSPVESVGIGYTF
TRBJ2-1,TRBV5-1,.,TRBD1,TGCGCCAGCAGCTCGGGCGACAGGGGGCCTATTAATGAGCAGTTCTTC,CASSSGDRGPINEQFF
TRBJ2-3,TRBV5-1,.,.,TGCGCCAGCAGCTTGGTGGCGGGTGTCGTAGATACGCAGTATTTT,CASSLVAGVVDTQYF
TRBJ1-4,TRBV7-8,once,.,TGTGCCAGCAGCTTCTCCTCGGGTAGTGAAAAACTGTTTTTT,CASSFSSGSEKLFF
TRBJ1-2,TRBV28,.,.,TGTGCCAGCAGTTTCCATATACAGGGATGGGAGGGCTACACCTTC,CASSFHIQGWEGYTF
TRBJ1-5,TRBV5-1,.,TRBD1,TGCGCCAGCAGCTTGGAGGGACAGCCCAATCAGCCCCAGCATTTT,CASSLEGQPNQPQHF
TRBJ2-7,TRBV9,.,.,TGTGCCAGCAGCGCCTCAGGGGCCGAGCAGTACTTC,CASSASGAEQYF
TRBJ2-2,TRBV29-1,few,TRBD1,TGCAGCGTTCTCGACAGGGGAGACGCCGGGGAGCTGTTTTTT,CSVLDRGDAGELFF
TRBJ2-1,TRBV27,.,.,TGTGCCAGCCAAGACAAAACCTACAATGAGCAGTTCTTC,CASQDKTYNEQFF
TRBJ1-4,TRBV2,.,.,TGTGCCAGCAGTCGTGAATCGTTAGCAACTAATGAAAAACTGTTTTTT,CASSRESLATNEKLFF
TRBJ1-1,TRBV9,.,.,TGTGCCAGCAGCGTAGGTCAGGGTAACACTGAAGCTTTCTTT,CASSVGQGNTEAFF
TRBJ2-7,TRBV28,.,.,TGTGCCAGCAGCCACAGGCCGAAATACTACGAGCAGTACTTC,CASSHRPKYYEQYF
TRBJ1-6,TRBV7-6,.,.,TGTGCCAGCAGCTCCAGGGGCTATAATTCACCCCTCCACTTT,CASSSRGYNSPLHF
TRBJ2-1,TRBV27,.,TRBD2,TGTGCCAGCACCCGGACTAGCGGGGGGGATGGGAACAATGAGCAGTTCTTC,CASTRTSGGDGNNEQFF
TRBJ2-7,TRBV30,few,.,TGTGCCTGGAAGACAGGTTCTTACGAGCAGTACTTC,CAWKTGSYEQYF
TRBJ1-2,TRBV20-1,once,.,TGCAGTGCTAGAGATAATGAGCGGGGCACCTTC,CSARDNERGTF
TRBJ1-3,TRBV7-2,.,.,TGTGCCAGCAGCCCATATGGGACTGCGAACTCTGGAAACACCATATATTTT,CASSPYGTANSGNTIYF
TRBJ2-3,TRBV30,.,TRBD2,TGTGCCTGGAGGACCCGGACTAGCCGGGGGCCAGATACGCAGTATTTT,CAWRTRTSRGPDTQYF
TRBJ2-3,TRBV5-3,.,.,TGTGCCAGAAGCGGAAGGGACACCAACACAGATACGCAGTATTTT,CARSGRDTNTDTQYF
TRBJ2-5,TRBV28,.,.,TGTGCCAGCAGTTCCGACAGGACCCAGTACTTC,CASSSDRTQYF
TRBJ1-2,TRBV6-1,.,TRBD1,TGTGCCAGCAGCGCCGGGACAGGGTCCAACTATGGCTACACCTTC,CASSAGTGSNYGYTF
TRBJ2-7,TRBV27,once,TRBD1,TGTGCCAGCAGTTTAAGATTACCAGGGGGCGCGTTTTACGAGCAGTACTTC,CASSLRLPGGAFYEQYF
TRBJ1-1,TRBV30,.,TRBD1,TGTGCCTGGAGTCGACAGGGGGACACTGAAGCTTTCTTT,CAWSRQGDTEAFF
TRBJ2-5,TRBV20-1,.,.,TGCAGTGGACTAGGGGAAGAGACCCAGTACTTC,CSGLGEETQYF